The 13 T cell receptor beta chains below all came from one sample that was sequenced in a study of T cell responses to AZD1222 COVID-19 vaccine. Sequenced by immunoSEQ multiplex PCR; TCRdb stores in-frame clones only, minus some. The data contain about 79,000 clones, around 82% of them seen just once; the ten biggest clones take up approximately 1.3%. The sequences come from peripheral blood, collected 28 days after the second AZD1222 dose. These receptors were obtained from an adult who received the AZD1222 COVID-19 vaccine.

This chain connects TRBV30 to TRBJ2-3; D might be TRBD2 (6 bases). This CDR3 region has 13 residues. The V gene's germline CDR1 is GTSNPN and CDR2 SVGIG (reference sequence). V lost 5 bases to trimming and J lost 1 base, with 10 bases between them. The CDR3 DNA reads as TGTGCCTGGGCGGGACGCCGCACAGATACGCAGTATTTT. It codes for CAWAGRRTDTQYF.

This rearrangement joins TRBV28 to TRBJ1-3; D is ambiguous. CDR1 is MDHEN, CDR2 SYDVKM, per germline. This CDR3 spans 15 amino acids. V was trimmed by 3 bases and J by 3 bases, leaving 12 bases between them. The CDR3, as DNA: TGTGCCAGCAGTTTTAGGCTTACGGGTGGAAACACCATATATTTT. Translating gives CASSFRLTGGNTIYF.

The chain combines TRBV4-3 with TRBJ1-5, with D unresolved. There are 13 residues in the CDR3. Germline V lookup: CDR1 LGHNA, CDR2 YSLEER. V lost 1 base to trimming and J lost 5 bases, with 6 bases between them. CDR3 loop: CASSQASDQPQHF. CDR3 DNA sequence: TGCGCCAGCAGCCAAGCGTCGGATCAGCCCCAGCATTTT.

The chain combines TRBV9 with TRBJ1-1; D is unclear. Germline loops: CDR1 SGDLS, CDR2 YYNGEE. V was cut by 2 bases and J by 2 bases, with 13 bases left in between. CDR3 length equals 15 residues. In DNA, the CDR3 is TGTGCCAGCAGCGTCCTTAGCGGGCCTAACACTGAAGCTTTCTTT. This codes for CASSVLSGPNTEAFF. Looking up the rest from reference TRBV9 and TRBJ1-1 gives the full variable domain: DSGVTQTPKHLITATGQRVTLRCSPRSGDLSVYWYQQSLDQGLQFLIQYYNGEERAKGNILERFSAQQFPDLHSELNLSSLELGDSALYFCASSVLSGPNTEAFFGQGTRLTVV.

This clone showed up just once. V and J are TRBV30 and TRBJ1-1, with 10 nucleotides matching TRBD1. The CDR3 contains 18 residues. V shed 2 bases and J 4 bases; nucleotides not matched to a gene: 16. Per germline, CDR1 GTSNPN and CDR2 SVGIG (reference sequence). The CDR3 DNA sequence: TGTGCCTGGAGTCCATCACATTACCGACAGGGGGCAGTCACTGAAGCTTTCTTT. This sequence encodes CAWSPSHYRQGAVTEAFF.

The chain uses TRBV18 and TRBJ1-2; 12 nucleotides match TRBD1. Trimming at V came to 2 bases and at J to 6 bases, leaving 1 base not matched to a gene. The CDR3 extends over 14 amino acids. Germline-derived CDR1 and CDR2 are KGHSH and LQKENI. The DNA of the CDR3 is TGTGCCAGCTCACCAGGGACAGGGGGCAATGGCTACACCTTC. Its translation: CASSPGTGGNGYTF.

V usage is TRBV28 and J usage is TRBJ1-2; D is perhaps TRBD1 (5 bases). The CDR3 loop spans 11 amino acids. Germline-derived CDR1 and CDR2 are MDHEN and SYDVKM. Deletions cut 6 bases from V and 8 bases from J, with 10 bases between. The CDR3 protein is CASRDIGGYTF. CDR3 DNA: TGTGCCAGCAGGGACATCGGAGGCTACACCTTC.

This clone was detected a few times. V is TRBV6-2 or TRBV6-3 and J is TRBJ1-2, with D uncertain. The CDR3 has 16 residues. Germline lookup yields CDR1 MNHEY and CDR2 SVGEGT. The ends were cut back, 4 bases at V and 0 bases at J, with 15 bases in the middle. The CDR3 DNA is TGTGCCAGCAGTTCTTCCAGAGCTCTCACTAACTATGGCTACACCTTC. It is translated as CASSSSRALTNYGYTF.

The chain recombines TRBV30 with TRBJ2-3; 7 bases align to TRBD2. The CDR3 is made up of 14 amino acids. In germline, CDR1 is GTSNPN, CDR2 SVGIG (reference sequence). The V and J ends lost 3 bases and 0 bases, in that order; junction bases with no gene match: 3. CDR3 DNA sequence: TGTGCCTGGAGGGCACTAGCGAGCACAGATACGCAGTATTTT. Its protein product is CAWRALASTDTQYF.

Here the CDR3 reads CASSPGHTQGQYF. In DNA form, the CDR3 reads TGTGCCAGCAGCCCGGGACATACCCAAGGACAGTACTTC. V gene TRBV4-2 combines with J gene TRBJ2-7; possible D gene TRBD1, 6 bases. Germline CDR1 reads LGHNA; CDR2 reads YNFKEQ. V dropped 4 bases and J dropped 10 bases, with 17 bases sitting between them. This CDR3 comprises 13 residues.

This clone was recorded only once. The chain is built from TRBV18 and TRBJ1-3; D call uncertain. CDR3 length: 13 residues. Germline lookup yields CDR1 KGHSH and CDR2 LQKENI. Between the trimmed V and J ends, which lost 2 bases and 4 bases, there was a span of 6 bases. The CDR3 DNA is TGTGCCAGCTCACCAATGGGAGGAAACACCATATATTTT. Protein: CASSPMGGNTIYF.

J is TRBJ1-2 and V is TRBV7-9; D remains unclear. This CDR3 is built from 15 residues. V lost 2 bases and J lost 3, with 13 bases in between. CDR1 is SEHNR and CDR2 is FQNEAQ in the germline V gene (reference sequence). CDR3 nucleotides: TGTGCCAGCAGCTTAAGGCGGGAGGGCGACTATGGCTACACCTTC. Protein product: CASSLRREGDYGYTF. The full variable domain, completed using reference TRBV7-9 and TRBJ1-2, is DTGVSQNPRHKITKRGQNVTFRCDPISEHNRLYWYRQTLGQGPEFLTYFQNEAQLEKSRLLSDRFSAERPKGSFSTLEIQRTEQGDSAMYLCASSLRREGDYGYTFGSGTRLTVV.

This chain uses TRBV6-1 with TRBJ2-7; D is unresolved. Germline CDR1 reads MNHNS; CDR2 reads SASEGT. V gave up 5 bases and J gave up 3 bases, with 8 bases separating them. The CDR3 spans 12 residues. CDR3 region: CASSRNNYEQYF. DNA for the CDR3: TGTGCCAGCAGTAGGAATAACTACGAGCAGTACTTC.